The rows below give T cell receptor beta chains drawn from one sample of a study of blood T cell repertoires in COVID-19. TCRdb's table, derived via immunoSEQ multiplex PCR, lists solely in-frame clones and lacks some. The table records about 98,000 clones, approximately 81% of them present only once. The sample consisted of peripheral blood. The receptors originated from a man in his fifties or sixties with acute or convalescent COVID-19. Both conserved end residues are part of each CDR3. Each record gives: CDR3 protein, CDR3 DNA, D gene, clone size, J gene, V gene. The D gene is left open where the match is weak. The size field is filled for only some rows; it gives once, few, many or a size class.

CDR3: CSVRAGGVNTEAFF
DNA: TGCAGCGTTCGGGCAGGGGGTGTGAACACTGAAGCTTTCTTT
D: TRBD1
size: few
J: TRBJ1-1
V: TRBV29-1

CDR3: CASRRDSRTAEAFF
DNA: TGTGCCAGCAGGCGGGACAGCCGAACCGCTGAAGCTTTCTTT
D: TRBD1
size: -
J: TRBJ1-1
V: TRBV5-4

CDR3: CASISSYNEQFF
DNA: TGTGCCAGCATTAGCTCCTACAATGAGCAGTTCTTC
D: -
size: -
J: TRBJ2-1
V: TRBV28

CDR3: CASMPSFPLTDTQYF
DNA: TGTGCCAGCATGCCCTCTTTTCCACTCACAGATACGCAGTATTTT
D: -
size: -
J: TRBJ2-3
V: TRBV25-1

CDR3: CASLARAPDTQYF
DNA: TGTGCCAGCCTAGCCCGAGCACCAGATACGCAGTATTTT
D: -
size: -
J: TRBJ2-3
V: TRBV28

CDR3: CASSYTQTGRAGELFF
DNA: TGTGCCAGCAGTTACACCCAAACAGGGAGAGCCGGGGAGCTGTTTTTT
D: -
size: -
J: TRBJ2-2
V: TRBV6-5

CDR3: CASSVRLGNGNTIYF
DNA: TGTGCCAGCAGCGTACGTCTAGGTAATGGAAACACCATATATTTT
D: -
size: -
J: TRBJ1-3
V: TRBV9

CDR3: CASSLSRGANNEQFF
DNA: TGTGCCAGCAGTTTATCCAGGGGAGCTAACAATGAGCAGTTCTTC
D: -
size: -
J: TRBJ2-1
V: TRBV27

CDR3: CASSTLTDNQPQHF
DNA: TGTGCCAGTAGTACTCTGACAGACAATCAGCCCCAGCATTTT
D: -
size: -
J: TRBJ1-5
V: TRBV19

CDR3: CASKGEGFSGYTF
DNA: TGTGCCAGCAAGGGGGAGGGTTTCTCTGGCTACACCTTC
D: -
size: -
J: TRBJ1-2
V: TRBV28

CDR3: CASSSLGQGYEQYF
DNA: TGTGCCAGCAGCTCCCTGGGACAGGGCTACGAGCAGTACTTC
D: TRBD1
size: few
J: TRBJ2-7
V: TRBV7-3

CDR3: CASSLDMGGNEQFF
DNA: TGTGCCAGCAGCTTAGACATGGGGGGCAATGAGCAGTTCTTC
D: -
size: -
J: TRBJ2-1
V: TRBV11-2

CDR3: CASSATGSGEQFF
DNA: TGTGCCAGCAGTGCAACAGGGTCGGGTGAGCAGTTCTTC
D: -
size: -
J: TRBJ2-1
V: TRBV6-4

CDR3: CASSPGQGAGANVLTF
DNA: TGCGCCAGCAGCCCGGGACAGGGTGCGGGGGCCAACGTCCTGACTTTC
D: TRBD1
size: -
J: TRBJ2-6
V: TRBV4-1

CDR3: CASSSGQGIGQPQHF
DNA: TGTGCCAGCAGTTCGGGACAGGGGATAGGTCAGCCCCAGCATTTT
D: TRBD1
size: -
J: TRBJ1-5
V: TRBV6-5